The 20 T cell receptor beta chains below come from one sample, sequenced in a study of blood T cell repertoires in COVID-19. Here immunoSEQ multiplex PCR was the method, and the copy in TCRdb shows in-frame clones only, minus some. The profile shows roughly 160,000 clones, roughly 84% of them singletons. Sequencing was done on a sample of peripheral blood. Every receptor here comes from an elderly man with COVID-19, enrolled during active disease.

This clone has only one observation. The V gene is TRBV5-4, the J gene TRBJ1-2, with 9 bases fitting TRBD1. The CDR3 is made up of 17 amino acids. J was trimmed by 3 bases and V by 0 bases; bases with no gene match: 9. Looked up from germline, CDR1 is SGHNT and CDR2 is YYREEE (reference sequence). For the CDR3, the DNA is TGTGCCAGCAGCTTGGATCACGGACAGGGGAAACACTATGGCTACACCTTC. It codes for CASSLDHGQGKHYGYTF.

This clone appeared a single time. J is TRBJ2-5 and V is TRBV4-3; D call uncertain. V lost 5 bases to trimming and J lost 1 base, with 14 bases between them. The CDR3 is 15 amino acids. Germline CDR1 is LGHNA and CDR2 is YSLEER. CDR3 in DNA: TGCGCCAGCAGCTTTGGGCCGAGTGCCCAAGAGACCCAGTACTTC. Its protein is CASSFGPSAQETQYF.

About this clone: The same CDR3 arises from other DNA sequences in this sample as well. This chain links TRBV4-1 with TRBJ1-1; TRBD1 agrees at 8 bases. V dropped 3 bases and J dropped 3; count of bases not matched to a gene: 6. The length of the CDR3 is 15 residues. The V gene's germline CDR1 is MGHRA and CDR2 YSYEKL. The CDR3 coding sequence is TGCGCCAGCAGCCAGAGGACAGGGCGGGACACTGAAGCTTTCTTT. This sequence encodes CASSQRTGRDTEAFF.

As to this clone: At one boundary the junction diverges from the germline segment, which might be a read error. The rearrangement joins TRBV6-5 to TRBJ1-5, with 9 bases lining up with TRBD1. The CDR3 totals 15 residues. Germline CDR1 and CDR2: MNHEY and SVGAGI. CDR3 in amino acids: CASNSGQGIHQLQHF. CDR3 coding DNA: TGTGCCAGCAATTCGGGACAGGGCATACATCAGCTCCAGCATTTT.

The gene calls are TRBV6-5 and TRBJ2-7; TRBD1 matches at 9 bases. CDR1 and CDR2 (germline): MNHEY, SVGAGI. The CDR3 totals 14 residues. Trimming cost V 7 bases and J 1 base; bases outside gene matches: 5. CDR3 in DNA: TGTGCCAGCAAAGGGACAGGGAAATCCTACGAGCAGTACTTC. Its protein is CASKGTGKSYEQYF.

This clone has a single count. The chain carries TRBV7-2 and TRBJ1-2, with 9 bases fitting TRBD1. CDR1 SGHTA and CDR2 FQGNSA come from the germline V gene. CDR3 length equals 14 residues. The junction had 3 bases not matched to a gene; V was cut back by 5 bases and J by 2 bases. As DNA, the CDR3 is TGTGCCAGCAGCAAACAGGGGGCAAACTATGGCTACACCTTC. Amino acids: CASSKQGANYGYTF.

In this sample, this clone turned up a few times. V and J are TRBV5-8 and TRBJ1-6, with D possibly TRBD1 on 6 matching bases. The germline V and J ends were trimmed by 6 bases and 8 bases, with 18 bases remaining between them. Germline V CDR1 and CDR2: SGHTS, YDEGEE. CDR3 length: 15 amino acids. The CDR3 is CASNLRSQGYSPLHF. The CDR3 DNA reads as TGTGCCAGCAACCTTCGGTCCCAGGGGTATTCACCCCTCCACTTT.

This clone was observed a single time. V and J are TRBV19 and TRBJ1-5; D may be TRBD1 (6 bases). Germline V lookup: CDR1 LNHDA, CDR2 SQIVND (reference sequence). The germline V and J ends were trimmed by 5 bases and 0 bases, with 8 bases remaining between them. This CDR3 is 14 amino acids long. CDR3 sequence: CASSPDSSNQPQHF. CDR3 nucleotide sequence: TGTGCCAGTAGTCCGGACAGTAGCAATCAGCCCCAGCATTTT.

Only one count was recorded for this clone. This sequence joins TRBV4-2 and TRBJ2-7; D remains ambiguous. V shed 5 bases and J shed 6 bases, with 11 bases lying between them. Germline V lookup: CDR1 LGHNA, CDR2 YNFKEQ. The CDR3 length is 12 residues. For the CDR3, the DNA is TGTGCCAGCAGCGCCCGGCGAGGCGAGCAGTACTTC. This sequence encodes CASSARRGEQYF.

This clone was observed a handful of times. The rearrangement joins TRBV3-1 (or the pseudogene TRBV3-2) to TRBJ1-2; tentatively, D is TRBD1 (6 bases). The CDR3 spans 15 residues. Germline V gives CDR1 LGHDT, CDR2 YNNKEL (reference sequence). The V end lost 4 bases, the J end lost 4 bases, and 16 bases lay between the germline ends. The CDR3 DNA reads TGTGCCAGCAGCCCCCGCGGGGGGCCCCTCTATGGCTACACCTTC. Residues: CASSPRGGPLYGYTF.

The chain links TRBV4-1 to TRBJ1-5; TRBD1 agrees at 8 bases. With 0 bases clipped from V and 5 bases from J, the junction kept 6 bases outside the gene matches. The CDR3 spans 16 residues. The germline CDR1 and CDR2 sequences are MGHRA and YSYEKL. The CDR3 DNA sequence: TGCGCCAGCAGCCAAGATTTTGCAGGGGGCTATCAGCCCCAGCATTTT. This encodes CASSQDFAGGYQPQHF.

V and J are TRBV19 and TRBJ1-2; D is possibly TRBD1 (5 bases). From germline, CDR1 is LNHDA and CDR2 SQIVND (reference sequence). The V end was cut by 4 bases, the J end by 3 bases, with 18 bases between. The CDR3 covers 16 residues. CDR3 DNA: TGTGCCAGTAGTAACCCCGAGGGACTTTTTGACTATGGCTACACCTTC. This codes for CASSNPEGLFDYGYTF. The variable domain in full, completed from reference TRBV19 and TRBJ1-2, reads DGGITQSPKYLFRKEGQNVTLSCEQNLNHDAMYWYRQDPGQGLRLIYYSQIVNDFQKGDIAEGYSVSREKKESFPLTVTSAQKNPTAFYLCASSNPEGLFDYGYTFGSGTRLTVV.

This sequence joins TRBV28 and TRBJ2-3; the match to TRBD2 covers 7 bases. Trimming took 6 bases from V and 2 from J; bases not matched to a gene: 11. Germline CDR1 and CDR2: MDHEN and SYDVKM. The CDR3 runs to 16 residues. CDR3 DNA: TGTGCCAGCAGCCCCGGAGGGACTATTACCACAGATACGCAGTATTTT. As protein: CASSPGGTITTDTQYF.

The chain is built from TRBV6-2 or TRBV6-3 and TRBJ2-5, with TRBD2 identical over 10 bases. With 2 bases clipped from V and 2 bases from J, the junction kept 5 bases outside the gene matches. The CDR3 consists of 16 residues. Looked up from germline, CDR1 is MNHEY and CDR2 is SVGEGT. CDR3 in amino acids: CASSYPSGGLQETQYF. CDR3 nucleotide sequence: TGTGCCAGCAGTTACCCTAGCGGGGGCCTTCAAGAGACCCAGTACTTC.

The chain recombines TRBV28 with TRBJ1-5; 8 nucleotides align to TRBD1. The CDR3 covers 15 residues. The V gene end was trimmed by 6 bases and the J gene end by 2 bases; junction bases not matched to a gene: 6. The germline V gene encodes CDR1 MDHEN and CDR2 SYDVKM. The CDR3, as DNA: TGTGCCAGCAGATTCAGGGGGCTGGGCAATCAGCCCCAGCATTTT. Residues: CASRFRGLGNQPQHF.

The genes are TRBV24-1 and TRBJ2-5; TRBD1 is a possible D gene (6 bases). Germline V gene data show CDR1 as KGHDR and CDR2 as SFDVKD. This CDR3 comprises 16 residues. Trimming shortened V by 4 bases and J by 5 bases, and 19 bases separated the two germline ends. This CDR3 reads CATSEGLDRNRETQYF. The CDR3 DNA is TGTGCCACCAGTGAGGGTTTAGACAGGAACAGGGAGACCCAGTACTTC.

The genes are TRBV6-2 or TRBV6-3 and TRBJ1-2; TRBD1 agrees at 7 bases. Germline V gene lookup returns CDR1 MNHEY and CDR2 SVGEGT. The CDR3 consists of 13 residues. The J segment lost 3 bases and the V segment lost 5 bases, leaving 3 bases of the junction unmatched. CDR3 loop: CASSDRVDYGYTF. CDR3 DNA sequence: TGTGCCAGCAGTGACAGGGTTGACTATGGCTACACCTTC.

V usage is TRBV7-2 and J usage is TRBJ1-1, with 10 bases fitting TRBD1. This CDR3 is 19 amino acids long. The germline V gene encodes CDR1 SGHTA and CDR2 FQGNSA. The junction had 16 bases not matched to a gene; V was cut back by 1 base and J by 5 bases. This CDR3 reads CASSLDKAWTGGVATEAFF. The DNA for the CDR3 is TGTGCCAGCAGCTTAGATAAGGCCTGGACAGGGGGAGTGGCTACTGAAGCTTTCTTT. Drawing the rest from reference TRBV7-2 and TRBJ1-1, the complete variable domain is GAGVSQSPSNKVTEKGKDVELRCDPISGHTALYWYRQSLGQGLEFLIYFQGNSAPDKSGLPSDRFSAERTGGSVSTLTIQRTQQEDSAVYLCASSLDKAWTGGVATEAFFGQGTRLTVV.

The chain is built from TRBV20-1 and TRBJ2-7; D possibly corresponds to TRBD1 (6 bases). The germline CDR1 and CDR2 sequences are DFQATT and SNEGSKA (reference sequence). The germline V and J ends were trimmed by 3 bases and 1 base, with 16 bases remaining between them. CDR3 length: 15 amino acids. CDR3 residues: CSASSDGTRSYEQYF. CDR3 sequence (DNA): TGCAGTGCTAGTTCGGACGGGACACGATCCTACGAGCAGTACTTC.

The genes are TRBV10-3 and TRBJ2-7; tentative D call: TRBD1 (5 bases). The V end was cut by 7 bases, the J end by 0 bases, with 10 bases between. The CDR3 totals 13 residues. CDR1 ENHRY and CDR2 SYGVKD come from the germline V gene. CDR3 in amino acids: CAIKETASYEQYF. The CDR3 region has the DNA TGTGCCATCAAAGAGACAGCCTCCTACGAGCAGTACTTC.